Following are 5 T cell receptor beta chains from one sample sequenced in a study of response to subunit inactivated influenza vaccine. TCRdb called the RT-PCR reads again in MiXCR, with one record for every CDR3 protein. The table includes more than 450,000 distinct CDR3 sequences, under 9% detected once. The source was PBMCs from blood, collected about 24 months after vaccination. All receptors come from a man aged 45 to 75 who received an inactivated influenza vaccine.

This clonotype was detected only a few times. CDR3 sequence (DNA): TGTGCCAGCAGTTACTCGATCGTCATTCCCAGGGATAATAGCAATCAGCCCCAGCATTTT. Amino acids: CASSYSIVIPRDNSNQPQHF. The chain is built from TRBV6-2 or TRBV6-3 and TRBJ1-5, with D possibly matching TRBD1 (5 bases). CDR3 length: 20 residues. Trimming cost V 0 bases and J 0 bases, with 21 bases left between them. Germline V gene data show CDR1 as MNHEY and CDR2 as SVGEGT.

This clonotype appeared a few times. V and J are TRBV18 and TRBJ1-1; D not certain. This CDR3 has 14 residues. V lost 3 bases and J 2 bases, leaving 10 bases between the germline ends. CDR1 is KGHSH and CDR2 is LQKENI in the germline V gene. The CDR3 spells CASSPSSINTEAFF. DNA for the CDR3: TGTGCCAGCTCACCCTCCTCCATAAACACTGAAGCTTTCTTT.

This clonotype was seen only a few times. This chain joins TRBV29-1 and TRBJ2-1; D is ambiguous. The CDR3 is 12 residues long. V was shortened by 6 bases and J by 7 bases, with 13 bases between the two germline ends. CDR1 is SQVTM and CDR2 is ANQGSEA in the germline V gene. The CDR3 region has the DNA TGCAGCGTGGACCACAGTATTAATGAGCAGTTCTTC. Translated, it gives CSVDHSINEQFF.

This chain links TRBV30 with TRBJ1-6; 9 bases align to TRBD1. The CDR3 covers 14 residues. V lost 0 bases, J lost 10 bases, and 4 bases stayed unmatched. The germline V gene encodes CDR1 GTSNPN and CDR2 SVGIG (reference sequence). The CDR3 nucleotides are TGTGCCTGGAGTGTACAGGGGGCGCGATCACCCCTCCACTTT. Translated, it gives CAWSVQGARSPLHF.

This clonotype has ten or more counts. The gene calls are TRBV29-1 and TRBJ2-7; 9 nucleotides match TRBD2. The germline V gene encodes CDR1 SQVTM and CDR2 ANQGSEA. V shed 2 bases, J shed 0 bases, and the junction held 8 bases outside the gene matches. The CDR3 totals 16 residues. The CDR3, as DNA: TGCAGCGTTGAACGGCGGTCTAGCGGGAACTCCTACGAGCAGTACTTC. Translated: CSVERRSSGNSYEQYF.